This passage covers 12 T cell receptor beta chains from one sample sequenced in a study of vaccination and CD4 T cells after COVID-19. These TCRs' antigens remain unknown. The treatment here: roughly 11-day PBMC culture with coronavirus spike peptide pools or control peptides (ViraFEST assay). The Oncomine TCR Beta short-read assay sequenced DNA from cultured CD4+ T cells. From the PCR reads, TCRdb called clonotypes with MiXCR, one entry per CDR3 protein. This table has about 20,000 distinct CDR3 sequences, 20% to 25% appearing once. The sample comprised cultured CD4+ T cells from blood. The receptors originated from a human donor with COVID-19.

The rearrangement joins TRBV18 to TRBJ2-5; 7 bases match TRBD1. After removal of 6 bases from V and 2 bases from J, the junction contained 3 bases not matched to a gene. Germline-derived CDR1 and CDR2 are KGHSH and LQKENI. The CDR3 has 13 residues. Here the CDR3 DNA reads TGTGCCAGCTCCCAGGGACAGCAAGAGACCCAGTACTTC. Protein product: CASSQGQQETQYF.

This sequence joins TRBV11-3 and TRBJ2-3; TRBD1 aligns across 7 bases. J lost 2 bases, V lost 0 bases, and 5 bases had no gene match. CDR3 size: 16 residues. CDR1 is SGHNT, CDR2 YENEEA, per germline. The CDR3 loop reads CASSLEGTDYTDTQYF. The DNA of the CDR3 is TGTGCCAGCAGCTTAGAAGGGACAGATTACACAGATACGCAGTATTTT.

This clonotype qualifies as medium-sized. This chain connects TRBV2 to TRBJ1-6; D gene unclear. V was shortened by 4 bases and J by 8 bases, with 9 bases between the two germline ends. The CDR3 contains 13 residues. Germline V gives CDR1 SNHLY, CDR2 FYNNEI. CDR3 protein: CASSVPGDSPLHF. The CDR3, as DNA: TGTGCCAGCAGTGTTCCGGGTGATTCACCCCTCCACTTT.

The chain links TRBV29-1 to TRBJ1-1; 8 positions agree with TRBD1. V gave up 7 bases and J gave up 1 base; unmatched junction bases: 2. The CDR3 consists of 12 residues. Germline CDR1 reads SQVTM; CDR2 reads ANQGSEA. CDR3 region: CSADRGNTEAFF. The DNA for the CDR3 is TGCAGCGCTGACAGGGGGAACACTGAAGCTTTCTTT.

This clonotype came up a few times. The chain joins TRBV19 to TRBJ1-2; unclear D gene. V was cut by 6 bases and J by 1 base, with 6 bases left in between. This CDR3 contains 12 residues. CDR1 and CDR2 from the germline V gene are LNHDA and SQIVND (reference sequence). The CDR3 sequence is CASSLINYGYTF. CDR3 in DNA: TGTGCCAGTAGCCTCATTAACTATGGCTACACCTTC. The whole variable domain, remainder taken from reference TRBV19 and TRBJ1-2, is DGGITQSPKYLFRKEGQNVTLSCEQNLNHDAMYWYRQDPGQGLRLIYYSQIVNDFQKGDIAEGYSVSREKKESFPLTVTSAQKNPTAFYLCASSLINYGYTFGSGTRLTVV.

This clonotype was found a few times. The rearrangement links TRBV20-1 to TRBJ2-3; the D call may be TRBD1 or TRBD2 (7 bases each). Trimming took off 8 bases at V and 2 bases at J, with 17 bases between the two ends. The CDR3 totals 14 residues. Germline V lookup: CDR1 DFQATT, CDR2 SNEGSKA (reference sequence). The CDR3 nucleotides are TGCAGTCCCAGGGGGGGGGGACCCACAGATACGCAGTATTTT. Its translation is CSPRGGGPTDTQYF.

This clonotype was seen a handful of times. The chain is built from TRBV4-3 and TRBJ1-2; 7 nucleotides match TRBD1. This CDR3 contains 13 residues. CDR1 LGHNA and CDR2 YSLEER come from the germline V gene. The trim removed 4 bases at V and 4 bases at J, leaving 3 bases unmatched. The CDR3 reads CASSLRGGYGYTF. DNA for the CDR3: TGCGCCAGCAGCCTCAGGGGGGGCTATGGCTACACCTTC.

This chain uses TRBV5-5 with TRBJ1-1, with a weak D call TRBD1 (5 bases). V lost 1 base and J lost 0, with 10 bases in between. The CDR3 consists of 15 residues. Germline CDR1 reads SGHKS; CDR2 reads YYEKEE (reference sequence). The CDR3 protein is CASSLIWGVNTEAFF. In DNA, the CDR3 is TGTGCCAGCAGCTTGATTTGGGGCGTGAACACTGAAGCTTTCTTT.

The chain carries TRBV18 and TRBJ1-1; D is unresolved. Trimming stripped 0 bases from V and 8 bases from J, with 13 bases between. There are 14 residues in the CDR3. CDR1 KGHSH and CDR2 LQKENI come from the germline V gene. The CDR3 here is CASSPPETRLEAFF. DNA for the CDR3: TGTGCCAGCTCACCACCGGAGACCAGGCTAGAAGCTTTCTTT.

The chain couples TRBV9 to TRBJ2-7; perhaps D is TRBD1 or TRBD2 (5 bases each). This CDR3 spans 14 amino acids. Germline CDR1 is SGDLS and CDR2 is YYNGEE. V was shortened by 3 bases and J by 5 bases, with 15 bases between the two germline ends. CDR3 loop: CASSASGTGNEQYF. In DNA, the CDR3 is TGTGCCAGCAGCGCCTCAGGGACGGGAAACGAGCAGTACTTC.

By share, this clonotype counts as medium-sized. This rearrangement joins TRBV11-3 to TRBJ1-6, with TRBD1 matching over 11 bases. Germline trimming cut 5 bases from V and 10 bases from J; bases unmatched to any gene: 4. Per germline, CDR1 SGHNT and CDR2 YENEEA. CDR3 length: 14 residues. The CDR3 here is CASSTGTGGSPLHF. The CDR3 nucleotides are TGTGCCAGCAGCACCGGGACAGGGGGATCACCCCTCCACTTT.

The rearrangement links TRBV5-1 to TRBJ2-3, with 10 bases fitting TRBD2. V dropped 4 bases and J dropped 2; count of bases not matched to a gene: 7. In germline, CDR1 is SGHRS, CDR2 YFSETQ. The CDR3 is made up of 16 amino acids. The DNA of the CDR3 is TGCGCCAGCAGCGCCGAACTAGCGGGGAACACAGATACGCAGTATTTT. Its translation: CASSAELAGNTDTQYF.